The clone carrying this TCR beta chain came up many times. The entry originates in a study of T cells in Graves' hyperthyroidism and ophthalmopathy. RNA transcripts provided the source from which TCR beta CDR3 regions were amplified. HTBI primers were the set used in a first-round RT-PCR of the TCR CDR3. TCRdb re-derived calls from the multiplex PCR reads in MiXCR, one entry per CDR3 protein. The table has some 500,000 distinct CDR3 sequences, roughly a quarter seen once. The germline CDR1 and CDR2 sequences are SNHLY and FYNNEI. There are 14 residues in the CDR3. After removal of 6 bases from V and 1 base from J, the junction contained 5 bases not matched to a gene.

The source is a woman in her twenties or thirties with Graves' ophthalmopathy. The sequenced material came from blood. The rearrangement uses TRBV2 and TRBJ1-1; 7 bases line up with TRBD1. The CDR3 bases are TGTGCCAGCAGGTTGGACAGGACGAACACTGAAGCTTTCTTT. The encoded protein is CASRLDRTNTEAFF.